The present entry profiles one TCR beta chain with its context. This record comes from a study of blood T cell repertoires in COVID-19. Whole-study context: Nucleic acid was either cDNA or gDNA, and it came from T cells, B-cell-depleted T cells, or PBMCs.

V lost 5 bases and J lost 8, with 16 bases in between. Germline CDR1 and CDR2: LNHDA and SQIVND (reference sequence). This CDR3 region has 15 residues. Only in-frame clones appear in the TCRdb table, and some are missing; sequencing was by immunoSEQ multiplex PCR. The sample contains hundreds of thousands of clones, around 89% of which appear only once. Participants were aged about 18 to 100 years from 20 to 30 US areas. Recovered Cohort 3 donors showed two negative PCRs, clearance, or symptom resolution. The clonotype was recovered from a young man who had recovered from COVID-19. The V gene is TRBV19, the J gene TRBJ1-6, with D possibly TRBD1 on 5 matching bases. The sequenced sample was PBMCs or T cells enriched from blood (not recorded which). For the CDR3, the DNA is TGTGCCAGTAGTCCGACGGGACTGAGGGATTCACCCCTCCACTTT. The encoded protein is CASSPTGLRDSPLHF.